The table lists the clone carrying this T cell receptor beta chain with many counts. Its specificity is not known. The data stem from a study of T cell repertoires in cytomegalovirus infection. Study information: Evidence of both CMV infection and a matching HLA type came from public TCR beta signatures. Study-wide results and caveats: HLA-C-restricted TCR beta clonotypes specific for CMV led the ex vivo response.

TCRdb ran MiXCR on the reads and lists one entry per CDR3 protein. The sample holds 200,000 or so distinct CDR3 sequences, approximately 19% seen once. This TCR was recovered from a human donor in good health (CMV status not recorded). Some clones in this sample may be carry-over from other donors' samples. Input material: PBMCs.

The CDR3 loop is CASSDRGNQPQHF. The CDR3 DNA is TGTGCCAGCAGTGACAGGGGCAATCAGCCCCAGCATTTT. This sequence joins TRBV28 and TRBJ1-5, with 7 bases matching TRBD1. This CDR3 is 13 amino acids long. CDR1 and CDR2 from the germline V gene are MDHEN and SYDVKM. The V segment lost 5 bases and the J segment 2 bases; nucleotides outside the gene matches: 0.